The clone carrying this T cell receptor beta chain was counted a few times. The antigen remains undetermined. This record belongs to a study of T-cell memory formation after mild COVID-19. Overall study results and limits: Contracting clones from day 15 to 85 had balanced CD4/CD8; later expanders favoured CD4+. Most CD4+ clones that shrank were in CM and EM, while CD8+ ones turned up in EMRA.

The authors produced TCR alpha and TCR beta cDNA libraries with sample barcodes and UMIs by 5'RACE using constant-segment primers. TCRdb called the 5' RACE reads again in MiXCR, with one record for every CDR3 protein. The data show about 190,000 distinct CDR3 sequences, approximately 20% seen once. The CDR3 is made up of 14 amino acids. Germline loops: CDR1 SGHTA, CDR2 FQGTGA. V was clipped by 5 bases and J by 5 bases; unmatched bases: 3. The sequencing sample was made of PBMCs or a T cell subset sorted from them (not recorded which). The sequence was collected from an adult woman who had mild COVID-19 (a few samples of this study predate the infection). Cell type and time point are not known. V gene TRBV7-3 combines with J gene TRBJ2-5, with 12 bases lining up with TRBD2. CDR3 bases: TGTGCCAGCAGCGACGGGACTAGCGGGGAGACCCAGTACTTC. It yields the protein CASSDGTSGETQYF.